The 9 T cell receptor beta chains below all came from one sample that was sequenced in a study of OX40 agonist ivuxolimab in advanced cancers. Sequencing was performed with immunoSEQ multiplex PCR; in TCRdb, only in-frame clones are kept and a portion is missing. Found here are some 35,000 clones, approximately 86% of them singletons; the top ten hold less than 45%. The sample consisted of CD4+ or CD8+ T cells sorted from blood, taken in a trial of the OX40 agonist ivuxolimab. Source of these receptors: an adult with an advanced solid tumor such as melanoma, head and neck, liver or kidney cancer.

The chain uses TRBV6-1 and TRBJ2-1; D is unresolved. The CDR3 has 13 amino acids. CDR1 and CDR2 from the germline V gene are MNHNS and SASEGT. The ends were cut back, 8 bases at V and 0 bases at J, with 8 bases in the middle. The DNA of the CDR3 is TGTGCCAGCGGATCGAGCTCCTACAATGAGCAGTTCTTC. Protein product: CASGSSSYNEQFF.

This chain uses TRBV30 with TRBJ2-5; 14 bases line up with TRBD2. V lost 2 bases to trimming and J lost 6 bases; unmatched junction nucleotides: 5. The CDR3 has 15 residues. Germline assignment: CDR1 GTSNPN and CDR2 SVGIG (reference sequence). CDR3 residues: CAWSMGLAGVKTQYF. In DNA form, the CDR3 reads TGTGCCTGGAGTATGGGACTAGCGGGAGTAAAGACCCAGTACTTC.

The rearrangement joins TRBV13 to TRBJ2-2; TRBD2 matches 8 bases. The V gene end was trimmed by 3 bases and the J gene end by 6 bases; junction bases not matched to a gene: 0. Germline CDR1 is PRHDT and CDR2 is FYEKMQ (reference sequence). The CDR3 totals 13 residues. The CDR3 sequence is CASSLGLAGELFF. The CDR3, as DNA: TGTGCCAGCAGCTTGGGACTAGCCGGGGAGCTGTTTTTT.

V gene TRBV2 combines with J gene TRBJ2-7; D gene ambiguous. V was trimmed by 9 bases and J by 2 bases, leaving 11 bases between them. CDR1 is SNHLY and CDR2 is FYNNEI in the germline V gene. This CDR3 is built from 12 residues. The CDR3: CASTPLTYEQYF. Written as DNA, the CDR3 is TGTGCCAGTACCCCCCTAACCTACGAGCAGTACTTC.

The V and J genes are TRBV11-2 and TRBJ2-4; 7 bases fit TRBD2. Germline V lookup: CDR1 SGHAT, CDR2 FQNNGV. V trimming: 4 bases; J trimming: 1 base; junction bases outside the gene matches: 4. This CDR3 is 15 amino acids long. For the CDR3, the DNA is TGTGCCAGCAGCTCCAGCGGGATGGCCAAAAACATTCAGTACTTC. This encodes CASSSSGMAKNIQYF.

The CDR3 bases are TGTGCCAGCTCTTCCTCGGCGGACACTGAAGCTTTCTTT. Translated: CASSSSADTEAFF. This rearrangement joins TRBV18 to TRBJ1-1; no clear D. The germline V gene encodes CDR1 KGHSH and CDR2 LQKENI. This CDR3 region has 13 residues. V was pared by 6 bases and J by 3 bases, with 11 bases between.

The count of this clone is one. This chain links TRBV19 with TRBJ1-1; TRBD1 might be the D (5 bases). The CDR3 contains 15 residues. V lost 6 bases to trimming and J lost 0 bases, with 14 bases between them. Germline V gives CDR1 LNHDA, CDR2 SQIVND (reference sequence). In DNA, the CDR3 is TGTGCCAGTAGCCCACAGGTCGGGATGAACACTGAAGCTTTCTTT. As protein: CASSPQVGMNTEAFF.

The rearrangement joins TRBV12-5 to TRBJ2-7, with 8 nucleotides matching TRBD1. Germline V lookup: CDR1 LGHNT, CDR2 FRNRAP. The CDR3 is made up of 13 amino acids. V shed 6 bases, J shed 5 bases, and the junction held 6 bases outside the gene matches. DNA for the CDR3: TGTGCTAGTGGCACGACAGGGGAGCACGAGCAGTACTTC. Encoded protein: CASGTTGEHEQYF.

The chain carries TRBV7-3 and TRBJ1-5; weak D call: TRBD1 (5 bases). V was shortened by 6 bases and J by 2 bases, with 11 bases between the two germline ends. This CDR3 contains 14 residues. Germline CDR1 and CDR2: SGHTA and FQGTGA. The CDR3 DNA reads as TGTGCCAGCAGTCCCGGGGGGGGCAATCAGCCCCAGCATTTT. Encoded protein: CASSPGGGNQPQHF.